The 19 T cell receptor beta chains below were found in one sample sequenced in a study of T cells in Graves' hyperthyroidism and ophthalmopathy (dated by TCRdb to 2018 to 2020). Libraries were prepared through multiplex PCR. TCRdb records Illumina HiSeq 2000 as the sequencer. The TCR beta CDR3 regions were amplified from the RNA transcripts. The TCR CDR3 was subjected to a first round of RT-PCR using the HTBI primer set and the Qiagen OneStep RT-PCR kit. The public reads were quality trimmed at Q25 with fastp and then assembled into clones with MiXCR by TCRdb, keeping productive beta chains. Each entry is one CDR3 protein sequence, shown with its most common DNA and genes. Counted in this sample were fewer than 350,000 distinct CDR3 sequences; roughly 18% of them appeared once. Around 15% of the sample is taken by the ten largest. The sequenced material came from blood. These receptors all stem from a woman in her forties with Graves' ophthalmopathy.

This rearrangement joins TRBV29-1 to TRBJ1-5; possibly TRBD1 for D (5 bases). Germline assignment: CDR1 SQVTM and CDR2 ANQGSEA. The CDR3 consists of 15 residues. Deletions cut 7 bases from V and 1 base from J, with 17 bases between. CDR3 amino acids: CSASTGTGSNQPQHF. In DNA form, the CDR3 reads TGCAGCGCCAGTACAGGCACCGGGAGCAATCAGCCCCAGCATTTT. Full variable domain (outside the CDR3, taken from reference TRBV29-1 and TRBJ1-5): SAVISQKPSRDICQRGTSLTIQCQVDSQVTMMFWYRQQPGQSLTLIATANQGSEATYESGFVIDKFPISRPNLTFSTLTVSNMSPEDSSIYLCSASTGTGSNQPQHFGDGTRLSIL.

This clonotype was recorded many times. The chain carries TRBV6-5 and TRBJ2-7; 9 bases match TRBD1. The CDR3 is 15 residues long. J gave up 0 bases and V 2 bases, and 2 bases lay outside the gene matches. Germline CDR1 MNHEY, CDR2 SVGAGI. In nucleotides, the CDR3 is TGTGCCAGCAGTTACGACAGGGGGAGCTCCTACGAGCAGTACTTC. The encoded protein is CASSYDRGSSYEQYF.

Many counts were recorded for this clonotype. The chain recombines TRBV7-9 with TRBJ2-4; 10 bases line up with TRBD2. V lost 3 bases and J lost 8; bases outside the gene matches: 4. CDR1 SEHNR and CDR2 FQNEAQ come from the germline V gene (reference sequence). The CDR3 contains 14 residues. As DNA, the CDR3 is TGTGCCAGCAGCTTCGGGACTAGCGATGACATTCAGTACTTC. Translated, it gives CASSFGTSDDIQYF.

Regarding this clonotype: The CDR3 does not close with the conserved phenylalanine or tryptophan, likely indicating a read error. This rearrangement joins TRBV18 to TRBJ1-1; TRBD1 aligns across 10 bases. From germline, CDR1 is KGHSH and CDR2 LQKENI. J gave up 6 bases and V 3 bases, and 7 bases lay outside the gene matches. This CDR3 spans 15 amino acids. The CDR3 nucleotides are TGTGCCAGCTCACCGTCCGGGACAGGGGCCGCTGAAGCTTTCCTT. It yields the protein CASSPSGTGAAEAFL.

This clonotype was recorded many times. The rearrangement joins TRBV30 to TRBJ2-7; 7 bases map to TRBD2. CDR3 length: 16 residues. Germline lookup yields CDR1 GTSNPN and CDR2 SVGIG (reference sequence). J gave up 0 bases and V 3 bases, and 11 bases lay outside the gene matches. The CDR3 sequence: CAWRTPSGPFSYEQYF. The CDR3 nucleotides are TGTGCCTGGAGGACGCCTAGCGGACCATTCTCCTACGAGCAGTACTTC. Full variable domain (remainder filled in from reference TRBV30 and TRBJ2-7): SQTIHQWPATLVQPVGSPLSLECTVEGTSNPNLYWYRQAAGRGLQLLFYSVGIGQISSEVPQNLSASRPQDRQFILSSKKLLLSDSGFYLCAWRTPSGPFSYEQYFGPGTRLTVT.

This clonotype was observed many times. The V call is TRBV6-2 or TRBV6-3, the J call TRBJ2-5; D unresolved. Germline assignment: CDR1 MNHEY and CDR2 SVGEGT. V was shortened by 7 bases and J by 5 bases, with 8 bases between the two germline ends. CDR3 size: 11 residues. The CDR3 coding sequence is TGTGCCAGCAAGAGGAAGGAGACCCAGTACTTC. It encodes CASKRKETQYF.

This rearrangement joins TRBV7-9 to TRBJ1-2; weak D call: TRBD1 (6 bases). Trimming left V 6 bases short and J 1 base short, with 9 bases between. CDR1 and CDR2 from the germline V gene are SEHNR and FQNEAQ (reference sequence). This CDR3 contains 13 residues. The CDR3 DNA reads TGTGCCAGCAGACAGGGACTTAACTATGGCTACACCTTC. Translating it yields CASRQGLNYGYTF.

The chain links TRBV6-1 to TRBJ2-5; TRBD1 matches 7 bases. V lost 4 bases to trimming and J lost 2 bases; unmatched junction nucleotides: 4. Germline-derived CDR1 and CDR2 are MNHNS and SASEGT. CDR3 length equals 14 residues. CDR3 in DNA: TGTGCCAGCAGTGTGGGACAGCCACAAGAGACCCAGTACTTC. Amino acid sequence: CASSVGQPQETQYF.

This clonotype has at least ten counts. The rearrangement uses TRBV6-2 or TRBV6-3 and TRBJ2-7; unclear D gene. This CDR3 has 13 residues. Trimming shortened V by 7 bases and J by 2 bases, and 12 bases separated the two germline ends. The germline CDR1 and CDR2 sequences are MNHEY and SVGEGT. As DNA, the CDR3 is TGTGCCAGCACTGAAAAAGAGACCTACGAGCAGTACTTC. Translation: CASTEKETYEQYF.

The sample holds many counts of this clonotype. The chain couples TRBV28 to TRBJ2-1, with 7 bases that match TRBD2. This CDR3 comprises 14 residues. V was pared by 2 bases and J by 2 bases, with 0 bases of the junction left unmatched. The germline CDR1 and CDR2 sequences are MDHEN and SYDVKM. CDR3 sequence reads: CASSLLAAYNEQFF. The CDR3 nucleotides read TGTGCCAGCAGTTTACTAGCGGCCTACAATGAGCAGTTCTTC. Variable domain in full (rest from reference TRBV28 and TRBJ2-1): DVKVTQSSRYLVKRTGEKVFLECVQDMDHENMFWYRQDPGLGLRLIYFSYDVKMKEKGDIPEGYSVSREKKERFSLILESASTNQTSMYLCASSLLAAYNEQFFGPGTRLTVL.

This clonotype was seen ten or more times. The chain combines TRBV12-3 or TRBV12-4 with TRBJ1-1; D not resolved. The CDR3 extends over 11 amino acids. Trimming removed 6 bases from V and 8 bases from J, with 10 bases in between. The CDR3 region is CASRDGGEAFF. CDR3 in DNA: TGTGCCAGCAGGGATGGCGGCGAAGCTTTCTTT.

The rearrangement joins TRBV5-1 to TRBJ2-7; possibly TRBD2 for D (6 bases). From germline, CDR1 is SGHRS and CDR2 YFSETQ. There are 15 residues in the CDR3. Between the trimmed V and J ends, which lost 4 bases and 0 bases, there was a span of 14 bases. The DNA of the CDR3 is TGCGCCAGCAGCCTTGGTTCTAGCGCCTCCTACGAGCAGTACTTC. Translating it yields CASSLGSSASYEQYF. Looking up the rest from reference TRBV5-1 and TRBJ2-7 gives the full variable domain: KAGVTQTPRYLIKTRGQQVTLSCSPISGHRSVSWYQQTPGQGLQFLFEYFSETQRNKGNFPGRFSGRQFSNSRSEMNVSTLELGDSALYLCASSLGSSASYEQYFGPGTRLTVT.

This clonotype was seen at least ten times. This rearrangement joins TRBV28 to TRBJ2-7; 14 nucleotides line up with TRBD2. Losses at the gene ends were 6 bases for V and 2 bases for J; bases not matched to a gene: 12. Germline-derived CDR1 and CDR2 are MDHEN and SYDVKM. This CDR3 is 18 amino acids long. For the CDR3, the DNA is TGTGCCAGCAGACTAGAGGGACTAGCGGGAGAGGAACCCTACGAGCAGTACTTC. It is translated as CASRLEGLAGEEPYEQYF.

V is TRBV2 and J is TRBJ1-2, with D unclear. CDR3 size: 12 residues. Germline V gene sequence: CDR1 SNHLY, CDR2 FYNNEI. The ends were cut back, 6 bases at V and 7 bases at J, with 12 bases in the middle. The CDR3 DNA reads as TGTGCCAGCAGCGGGCAGGCCCGTGGCTACACCTTC. Translating gives CASSGQARGYTF. The full variable domain, in which reference TRBV2 and TRBJ1-2 provide the parts outside the CDR3, is EPEVTQTPSHQVTQMGQEVILRCVPISNHLYFYWYRQILGQKVEFLVSFYNNEISEKSEIFDDQFSVERPDGSNFTLKIRSTKLEDSAMYFCASSGQARGYTFGSGTRLTVV.

This clonotype was found many times. The chain has TRBV28 and TRBJ2-7; 10 bases map to TRBD1. Germline CDR1 is MDHEN and CDR2 is SYDVKM. The CDR3 covers 12 residues. After removal of 9 bases from V and 2 bases from J, the junction contained 1 base not matched to a gene. The DNA for the CDR3 is TGTGCCAGTGGACAGGGGGCCTACGAGCAGTACTTC. Amino acid sequence: CASGQGAYEQYF.

There are many counts of this clonotype. This chain joins TRBV12-3 or TRBV12-4 and TRBJ1-5; unclear D gene. V was pared by 5 bases and J by 0 bases, with 14 bases between. This CDR3 contains 16 residues. This CDR3 is CASSRNQAHSNQPQHF. The CDR3 coding sequence is TGTGCCAGCAGTCGGAACCAGGCTCATAGCAATCAGCCCCAGCATTTT.

The rearrangement joins TRBV6-2 or TRBV6-3 to TRBJ2-7, with TRBD1 matching over 8 bases. The CDR3 has 19 residues. The J segment lost 4 bases and the V segment lost 0 bases, leaving 17 bases of the junction unmatched. Germline V lookup: CDR1 MNHEY, CDR2 SVGEGT. For the CDR3, the DNA is TGTGCCAGCAGTTACTCGATACTGACAGGGGCGAAGGATGAATACGAGCAGTACTTC. Its translation is CASSYSILTGAKDEYEQYF.

This clonotype appeared a few times. This chain connects TRBV30 to TRBJ2-7; the D gene is possibly TRBD1 (5 bases). From germline, CDR1 is GTSNPN and CDR2 SVGIG (reference sequence). V was cut by 5 bases and J by 5 bases, with 13 bases left in between. The CDR3 is 12 amino acids. CDR3 coding DNA: TGTGCCTGGTCTCTGTCAGGGCACGAGCAGTACTTC. Protein: CAWSLSGHEQYF.

This clonotype was found many times. J is TRBJ1-1 and V is TRBV5-1; D unclear. Looked up from germline, CDR1 is SGHRS and CDR2 is YFSETQ. The V end was cut by 4 bases, the J end by 4 bases, with 11 bases between. There are 13 residues in the CDR3. CDR3 region: CASSQRVGTEAFF. In DNA form, the CDR3 reads TGCGCCAGCAGCCAACGCGTTGGCACTGAAGCTTTCTTT. The full variable domain, rest sourced from reference TRBV5-1 and TRBJ1-1, is KAGVTQTPRYLIKTRGQQVTLSCSPISGHRSVSWYQQTPGQGLQFLFEYFSETQRNKGNFPGRFSGRQFSNSRSEMNVSTLELGDSALYLCASSQRVGTEAFFGQGTRLTVV.